One sample yielded the 27 T cell receptor beta chains listed below, sequenced in a study of CD8 T cells in Susac syndrome. RNA was extracted with the RNeasy kit, and a quantity of roughly 0.45 to 1 ug was reverse transcribed using random hexamers. TCRdb called the immunoSEQ multiplex PCR reads again in MiXCR, with one record for every CDR3 protein. The table includes about 150,000 distinct CDR3 sequences, roughly 92% detected once. What was sequenced was CD4+ T cells from PBMCs. The source of these receptors is a human donor with multiple sclerosis.

The J gene is TRBJ2-4, the V gene TRBV6-1; perhaps TRBD2 as D (5 bases). The CDR3 extends over 14 amino acids. Trimming stripped 0 bases from V and 9 bases from J, with 12 bases between. The germline CDR1 and CDR2 sequences are MNHNS and SASEGT. In DNA form, the CDR3 reads TGTGCCAGCAGTGAAGCCCGGCTAGGAGGCATTCAGTACTTC. It encodes CASSEARLGGIQYF.

This chain uses TRBV9 with TRBJ1-4; maybe TRBD1 (6 bases). Trimming removed 0 bases at V and 0 bases at J, with 18 bases between. Germline V gives CDR1 SGDLS, CDR2 YYNGEE. This CDR3 contains 19 residues. CDR3 region: CASSVGGGQSPTTNEKLFF. Here the CDR3 DNA reads TGTGCCAGCAGCGTAGGTGGTGGACAGTCCCCCACAACTAATGAAAAACTGTTTTTT.

The chain joins TRBV11-3 to TRBJ2-6; the match to TRBD1 covers 9 bases. The V gene end was trimmed by 1 base and the J gene end by 12 bases; junction bases not matched to a gene: 7. The CDR3 covers 15 residues. In germline, CDR1 is SGHNT, CDR2 YENEEA. CDR3 nucleotides: TGTGCCAGCAGCTTAGGACCGGGACAGGGCAGCGTCCTGACTTTC. Protein: CASSLGPGQGSVLTF.

V and J are TRBV18 and TRBJ1-5; D uncertain. The CDR3 consists of 15 residues. Trimming pared 2 bases from V and 5 bases from J, leaving 13 bases between. Looked up from germline, CDR1 is KGHSH and CDR2 is LQKENI. CDR3 sequence reads: CASSPVGLDDQPQHF. The DNA of the CDR3 is TGTGCCAGCTCACCAGTTGGTTTGGACGATCAGCCCCAGCATTTT.

The rearrangement uses TRBV2 and TRBJ1-1, with D perhaps TRBD1 (6 bases). V gave up 3 bases and J gave up 7 bases, with 15 bases separating them. CDR1 and CDR2 from the germline V gene are SNHLY and FYNNEI. The CDR3 has 14 amino acids. CDR3 DNA sequence: TGTGCCAGCAGTGACCCCGGGGGGCAAGTTGAAGCTTTCTTT. Protein product: CASSDPGGQVEAFF.

J is TRBJ1-1 and V is TRBV5-4; D is uncertain. Germline V lookup: CDR1 SGHNT, CDR2 YYREEE (reference sequence). The V end was cut by 2 bases, the J end by 3 bases, with 8 bases between. CDR3 length: 13 residues. The CDR3 sequence: CASSFDSYTEAFF. CDR3 coding DNA: TGTGCCAGCAGCTTTGACTCGTACACTGAAGCTTTCTTT.

The rearrangement joins TRBV7-2 to TRBJ2-5; D is unresolved. The V gene lost 5 bases and the J gene lost 2 bases, with 18 bases spanning the gap. CDR3 size: 16 residues. Per the germline V gene, CDR1 is SGHTA and CDR2 is FQGNSA. CDR3 sequence (DNA): TGTGCCAGCAGCCCACCCGACGATTGGGGTCAAGAGACCCAGTACTTC. Encoded protein: CASSPPDDWGQETQYF. Full variable domain (remainder filled in from reference TRBV7-2 and TRBJ2-5): GAGVSQSPSNKVTEKGKDVELRCDPISGHTALYWYRQSLGQGLEFLIYFQGNSAPDKSGLPSDRFSAERTGGSVSTLTIQRTQQEDSAVYLCASSPPDDWGQETQYFGPGTRLLVL.

This clonotype was observed a single time. The chain carries TRBV5-1 and TRBJ2-3, with TRBD1 identical over 8 bases. This CDR3 has 16 residues. V was clipped by 2 bases and J by 5 bases; unmatched bases: 10. CDR1 is SGHRS and CDR2 is YFSETQ in the germline V gene. CDR3 bases: TGCGCCAGCAGCTTCCCATTGACAGGGGTGGAAGATACGCAGTATTTT. This translates into CASSFPLTGVEDTQYF.

The chain combines TRBV4-3 with TRBJ2-2, with TRBD2 matching 10 bases. CDR1 LGHNA and CDR2 YSLEER come from the germline V gene. Unmatched junction bases numbered 8, after V lost 1 base and J lost 6 bases. The CDR3 loop spans 17 amino acids. The CDR3 DNA sequence: TGCGCCAGCAGCCAAGTAGTGGCTAGCGGGAGTCCCGGGGAGCTGTTTTTT. The encoded protein is CASSQVVASGSPGELFF.

This chain connects TRBV6-2 or TRBV6-3 to TRBJ2-1; the match to TRBD1 covers 8 bases. The CDR3 length is 12 residues. Germline V gene lookup returns CDR1 MNHEY and CDR2 SVGEGT. The J segment lost 9 bases and the V segment lost 5 bases, leaving 3 bases of the junction unmatched. The CDR3 is CASSRQGSEQFF. CDR3 bases: TGTGCCAGCAGTCGACAGGGGAGTGAGCAGTTCTTC.

The chain carries TRBV5-6 and TRBJ1-5, with unresolved D. The CDR3 totals 13 residues. Germline V CDR1 and CDR2: SGHDT, YYEEEE. Deletions cut 0 bases from V and 4 bases from J, with 5 bases between. In nucleotides, the CDR3 is TGTGCCAGCAGCTTGGGGGAGAATCAGCCCCAGCATTTT. Its protein product is CASSLGENQPQHF.

J is TRBJ2-3 and V is TRBV5-1, with a weak D call TRBD2 (6 bases). Germline CDR1 SGHRS, CDR2 YFSETQ. The CDR3 totals 15 residues. Trimming removed 0 bases at V and 3 bases at J, with 11 bases between. This CDR3 is CASSLAVEGTDTQYF. CDR3 bases: TGCGCCAGCAGCTTGGCCGTGGAGGGAACAGATACGCAGTATTTT.

The chain has TRBV23-1 and TRBJ1-1, with D hard to call. TRBV23-1 is filed as an ORF, its function uncertain. The V end lost 5 bases, the J end lost 5 bases, and 18 bases lay between the germline ends. The CDR3 runs 15 residues. The CDR3 sequence is CASSLWEGMGTEAFF. The CDR3 DNA sequence: TGCGCCAGCAGTTTATGGGAGGGAATGGGAACTGAAGCTTTCTTT.

The chain couples TRBV6-5 to TRBJ1-2, with 7 bases that match TRBD1. In germline, CDR1 is MNHEY, CDR2 SVGAGI. The CDR3 is 14 amino acids. The trim removed 2 bases at V and 7 bases at J, leaving 7 bases unmatched. The CDR3 reads CASSYRGTEAGYTF. For the CDR3, the DNA is TGTGCCAGCAGTTACAGGGGGACAGAGGCTGGCTACACCTTC.

This chain uses TRBV15 with TRBJ1-4, with D possibly matching TRBD1 (6 bases). This CDR3 is built from 15 residues. The V gene's germline CDR1 is LNHNV and CDR2 YYDKDF (reference sequence). Trimming left V 4 bases short and J 6 bases short, with 15 bases between. This CDR3 is CATSTPQGRDEKLFF. CDR3 nucleotides: TGTGCCACCAGCACCCCGCAGGGGCGCGATGAAAAACTGTTTTTT.

V usage is TRBV19 and J usage is TRBJ1-4; 9 bases align to TRBD1. V shed 7 bases, J shed 6 bases, and the junction held 9 bases outside the gene matches. The CDR3 sequence is 15 residues long. Germline V lookup: CDR1 LNHDA, CDR2 SQIVND (reference sequence). The DNA for the CDR3 is TGTGCCAGTACAGAAATTGGGACAGGGTATGAAAAACTGTTTTTT. This codes for CASTEIGTGYEKLFF.

V and J are TRBV2 and TRBJ2-7, with D possibly being TRBD1 or TRBD2 (6 bases each). The CDR3 has 14 amino acids. Trimming took off 9 bases at V and 5 bases at J, with 20 bases between the two ends. Germline V gene data show CDR1 as SNHLY and CDR2 as FYNNEI. CDR3 protein: CASGASGADHEQYF. CDR3 DNA sequence: TGTGCCAGTGGAGCTTCGGGGGCCGACCACGAGCAGTACTTC. The entire variable domain, with the rest obtained from reference TRBV2 and TRBJ2-7, is as follows: EPEVTQTPSHQVTQMGQEVILRCVPISNHLYFYWYRQILGQKVEFLVSFYNNEISEKSEIFDDQFSVERPDGSNFTLKIRSTKLEDSAMYFCASGASGADHEQYFGPGTRLTVT.

The chain combines TRBV28 with TRBJ2-1; D uncertain. The CDR3 loop spans 15 amino acids. V lost 5 bases and J 3 bases, leaving 14 bases between the germline ends. Germline V gives CDR1 MDHEN, CDR2 SYDVKM. CDR3 DNA: TGTGCCAGCAGTGAAGGAAGTAGGCTCTACAATGAGCAGTTCTTC. Protein: CASSEGSRLYNEQFF.

The J gene is TRBJ2-3, the V gene TRBV5-1, with D hard to call. CDR1 and CDR2 (germline): SGHRS, YFSETQ. V gave up 3 bases and J gave up 2 bases, with 4 bases separating them. The CDR3 is 12 residues long. The CDR3 loop is CASSSPTDTQYF. Written as DNA, the CDR3 is TGCGCCAGCAGCTCACCCACAGATACGCAGTATTTT.

The V gene is TRBV15, the J gene TRBJ1-1; D is uncertain. Germline CDR1 LNHNV, CDR2 YYDKDF (reference sequence). The V end was cut by 1 base, the J end by 5 bases, with 11 bases between. The CDR3 has 14 residues. The CDR3, as DNA: TGTGCCACCAGCAGAGTGAGCGATCCGACTGAAGCTTTCTTT. This gives the protein CATSRVSDPTEAFF.

The chain carries TRBV20-1 and TRBJ2-5, with 9 bases matching TRBD2. CDR1 is DFQATT, CDR2 SNEGSKA, per germline (reference sequence). V lost 1 base to trimming and J lost 4 bases; unmatched junction nucleotides: 4. The CDR3 is made up of 14 amino acids. This CDR3 reads CSARASTSGETQYF. The CDR3 DNA reads as TGCAGTGCTAGAGCCTCGACTAGCGGAGAGACCCAGTACTTC.

The chain uses TRBV5-1 and TRBJ1-5; 9 bases are shared with TRBD1. The germline V gene encodes CDR1 SGHRS and CDR2 YFSETQ. The V gene end was trimmed by 0 bases and the J gene end by 5 bases; junction bases not matched to a gene: 3. The length of the CDR3 is 15 residues. The CDR3 sequence is CASSLEGTGHQPQHF. In DNA form, the CDR3 reads TGCGCCAGCAGCTTGGAAGGGACAGGGCATCAGCCCCAGCATTTT.

The genes are TRBV4-2 and TRBJ2-2, with 9 bases identical to TRBD2. From germline, CDR1 is LGHNA and CDR2 YNFKEQ. The CDR3 is made up of 16 amino acids. After removal of 3 bases from V and 3 bases from J, the junction contained 5 bases not matched to a gene. CDR3: CASSHIAGDHTGELFF. The CDR3 DNA reads as TGTGCCAGCAGCCACATAGCGGGGGACCACACCGGGGAGCTGTTTTTT.

J is TRBJ2-1 and V is TRBV12-3 or TRBV12-4, with D uncertain. Trimming removed 6 bases from V and 9 bases from J, with 12 bases in between. This CDR3 contains 12 residues. The CDR3 DNA sequence: TGTGCCAGCAGCCCAGACTGGGGTGAGCAGTTCTTC. Translating it yields CASSPDWGEQFF.

The chain employs TRBV20-1 and TRBJ1-5, with D unresolved. Germline CDR1 is DFQATT and CDR2 is SNEGSKA (reference sequence). CDR3 length: 12 amino acids. Trimming left V 0 bases short and J 6 bases short, with 6 bases between. CDR3 residues: CSARDDPQPQHF. As DNA, the CDR3 is TGCAGTGCTAGAGATGATCCTCAGCCCCAGCATTTT.

The chain has TRBV5-1 and TRBJ2-7; D might be TRBD1 or TRBD2, each matching 5 bases. Germline V gene data show CDR1 as SGHRS and CDR2 as YFSETQ. V was shortened by 5 bases and J by 4 bases, with 10 bases between the two germline ends. This CDR3 is 12 amino acids long. As DNA, the CDR3 is TGCGCCAGCAGTTTAGGGGAGTACGAGCAGTACTTC. Its translation: CASSLGEYEQYF. Supplemented by reference TRBV5-1 and TRBJ2-7, the full variable domain reads KAGVTQTPRYLIKTRGQQVTLSCSPISGHRSVSWYQQTPGQGLQFLFEYFSETQRNKGNFPGRFSGRQFSNSRSEMNVSTLELGDSALYLCASSLGEYEQYFGPGTRLTVT.

CDR3 coding DNA: TGTGCCAGTAGTATCGGACGGAGCGGGATTGGCTACACCTTC. The encoded protein is CASSIGRSGIGYTF. The chain couples TRBV19 to TRBJ1-2, with D hard to call. The germline V gene encodes CDR1 LNHDA and CDR2 SQIVND (reference sequence). The V gene lost 3 bases and the J gene lost 7 bases, with 15 bases spanning the gap. The CDR3 sequence is 14 residues long.